This TCR beta chain was observed in a study of blood T cell repertoires in COVID-19. Across the whole study: There were acute and convalescent COVID-19 samples, and they came from the United States, Italy and Spain. T cells, B-cell-depleted T cells, or PBMCs provided the cDNA or gDNA that served as material.

Deletions cut 2 bases from V and 4 bases from J, with 18 bases between. This CDR3 is 16 amino acids long. Germline V gene data show CDR1 as PRHDT and CDR2 as FYEKMQ (reference sequence). As processed by the authors: Reference gene primer amplification gave estimated nucleated cell counts. The repertoire was sequenced with immunoSEQ multiplex PCR; TCRdb's copy has only in-frame clones and lacks some. V, J and clone size reflect that table, while D and trimming were determined from the DNA. This table has around 100,000 clones, 91% appearing once. The specimen sequenced was peripheral blood. This chain joins TRBV13 and TRBJ2-7; possibly TRBD2 for D (7 bases). The origin of this receptor is a human donor in a cohort sampled during active COVID-19. CDR3 sequence: CASSLSPGGAGYEQYF. CDR3 coding DNA: TGTGCCAGCAGCTTATCCCCTGGGGGGGCAGGGTACGAGCAGTACTTC.